The 15 T cell receptor beta chains below all came from one sample that was sequenced in a study of Ad26.COV2.S vaccination and SARS-CoV-2 variants. Stated treatment: around 19 received Ad26.COV2.S at low or high dose, single or two shots; a few received placebo; per-sample allocation not given. The samples date from day 63 after the first vaccine or placebo injection. Sequencing was performed with immunoSEQ multiplex PCR; in TCRdb, only in-frame clones are kept and a portion is missing. The sample consists of under 600,000 clones, around 89% of them appearing once. The input for sequencing was peripheral blood, taken in a trial of Ad26.COV2.S vaccine versus placebo. Receptors originate from a person aged 18-60 years who received the Ad26.COV2.S COVID-19 vaccine or a placebo.

The chain recombines TRBV19 with TRBJ1-1; 9 nucleotides align to TRBD1. Germline CDR1 and CDR2: LNHDA and SQIVND (reference sequence). The CDR3 has 15 amino acids. The ends lost 4 bases at V and 3 bases at J; junction bases unmatched: 6. Written as DNA, the CDR3 is TGTGCCAGTAGTACCCGAAACAGGGGGCACACTGAAGCTTTCTTT. Its translation is CASSTRNRGHTEAFF.

This chain joins TRBV28 and TRBJ1-6; D is perhaps TRBD1 (5 bases). Germline V gives CDR1 MDHEN, CDR2 SYDVKM. The V gene lost 8 bases and the J gene lost 6 bases, with 20 bases spanning the gap. CDR3 length equals 16 residues. The CDR3 loop is CASGTEGIGANSPLHF. The CDR3 coding sequence is TGTGCCAGCGGAACAGAGGGCATTGGGGCTAATTCACCCCTCCACTTT.

The chain is built from TRBV27 and TRBJ2-7; possible D gene TRBD1, 6 bases. The germline V gene encodes CDR1 MNHEY and CDR2 SMNVEV (reference sequence). V dropped 9 bases and J dropped 2 bases, with 11 bases sitting between them. The CDR3 loop spans 12 amino acids. The DNA of the CDR3 is TGTGCCAGTCGGCAGGGGACCTACGAGCAGTACTTC. Encoded protein: CASRQGTYEQYF.

This chain connects TRBV30 to TRBJ1-2, with TRBD1 matching 9 bases. CDR1 is GTSNPN and CDR2 is SVGIG in the germline V gene (reference sequence). J lost 8 bases, V lost 4 bases, and 11 bases had no gene match. CDR3 size: 14 residues. The CDR3 loop is CAWNTGGAPGGYTF. CDR3 nucleotide sequence: TGTGCCTGGAATACAGGGGGCGCCCCGGGAGGCTACACCTTC.

The chain is built from TRBV6-5 and TRBJ2-5; TRBD1 or TRBD2 may be the D gene (6 bases each). Trimming removed 0 bases from V and 5 bases from J, with 16 bases in between. Germline loops: CDR1 MNHEY, CDR2 SVGAGI. The CDR3 is made up of 16 amino acids. CDR3 nucleotide sequence: TGTGCCAGCAGTTACTCGAGGGGGGCCCCCTGGGAGACCCAGTACTTC. Amino acids: CASSYSRGAPWETQYF.

The chain has TRBV20-1 and TRBJ2-3; a possible D gene is TRBD2 (6 bases). Trimming cost V 5 bases and J 1 base, with 16 bases left between them. CDR1 DFQATT and CDR2 SNEGSKA come from the germline V gene (reference sequence). The CDR3 totals 15 residues. CDR3 nucleotide sequence: TGCAGTGCTGGTGGTTGGGCTAGCGGCACAGATACGCAGTATTTT. Amino acid sequence: CSAGGWASGTDTQYF.

The chain is built from TRBV29-1 and TRBJ2-6; D gene uncertain. Germline CDR1 and CDR2: SQVTM and ANQGSEA. The CDR3 is 13 amino acids. With 4 bases removed from V and 0 bases from J, the gap between germline ends came to 4 bases. CDR3 residues: CSVGHSGANVLTF. CDR3 bases: TGCAGCGTTGGACACTCTGGGGCCAACGTCCTGACTTTC.

V gene TRBV7-9 combines with J gene TRBJ1-3; D is perhaps TRBD1 (6 bases). The CDR3 is 14 amino acids. V lost 6 bases and J lost 0, with 9 bases in between. Per the germline V gene, CDR1 is SEHNR and CDR2 is FQNEAQ (reference sequence). Here the CDR3 DNA reads TGTGCCAGCAGGCCCAGGGGCTCTGGAAACACCATATATTTT. It yields the protein CASRPRGSGNTIYF. Variable domain in full (rest from reference TRBV7-9 and TRBJ1-3): DTGVSQNPRHKITKRGQNVTFRCDPISEHNRLYWYRQTLGQGPEFLTYFQNEAQLEKSRLLSDRFSAERPKGSFSTLEIQRTEQGDSAMYLCASRPRGSGNTIYFGEGSWLTVV.

The chain joins TRBV6-5 to TRBJ1-2; no firm D call. This CDR3 comprises 13 residues. Trimming shortened V by 6 bases and J by 2 bases, and 10 bases separated the two germline ends. Per germline, CDR1 MNHEY and CDR2 SVGAGI. The CDR3 DNA follows: TGTGCCAGCAGATCCTCCAGGAACTATGGCTACACCTTC. It yields the protein CASRSSRNYGYTF.

The rearrangement links TRBV29-1 to TRBJ1-2; no clear D. CDR1 is SQVTM, CDR2 ANQGSEA, per germline. V was clipped by 6 bases and J by 9 bases, with 14 bases between them. This CDR3 contains 11 residues. The CDR3 is CSVLKIDSYTF. In nucleotides, the CDR3 is TGCAGCGTCCTAAAGATCGACAGCTACACCTTC.

CDR3 amino acids: CASSRRPGGSGGETQYF. Written as DNA, the CDR3 is TGTGCCAGCAGCCGCCGCCCTGGCGGGAGTGGGGGGGAGACCCAGTACTTC. The chain links TRBV4-2 to TRBJ2-5, with TRBD2 matching over 7 bases. V shed 4 bases and J 5 bases; nucleotides not matched to a gene: 16. The CDR3 consists of 17 residues. Looked up from germline, CDR1 is LGHNA and CDR2 is YNFKEQ.

This chain connects TRBV4-1 to TRBJ2-5; 16 bases agree with TRBD2. The junction had 1 base not matched to a gene; V was cut back by 4 bases and J by 2 bases. CDR3 length: 16 amino acids. CDR1 and CDR2 (germline): MGHRA, YSYEKL. The CDR3 DNA reads TGCGCCAGCAGCCGGGGACTAGCGGGAGGGCAAGAGACCCAGTACTTC. It translates to CASSRGLAGGQETQYF.

Remarks on this clone: Other DNA sequences in this sample translate to the same CDR3. The V gene is TRBV18, the J gene TRBJ2-2; D is ambiguous. The CDR3 has 12 amino acids. From germline, CDR1 is KGHSH and CDR2 LQKENI. The V end was cut by 3 bases, the J end by 3 bases, with 2 bases between. The CDR3 loop is CASSPYTGELFF. CDR3 coding DNA: TGTGCCAGCTCACCGTACACCGGGGAGCTGTTTTTT.

The chain couples TRBV7-3 to TRBJ2-1, with D hard to call. The CDR3 covers 15 residues. Looked up from germline, CDR1 is SGHTA and CDR2 is FQGTGA. Trimming left V 1 base short and J 5 bases short, with 12 bases between. CDR3 sequence: CASSLMGRVNNEQFF. The CDR3 region has the DNA TGTGCCAGCAGCTTAATGGGCAGAGTTAACAATGAGCAGTTCTTC.

The chain combines TRBV5-4 with TRBJ1-5, with D possibly matching TRBD1 (6 bases). V lost 1 base, J lost 7 bases, and 12 bases lay in between. The CDR3 consists of 14 residues. Germline V gene sequence: CDR1 SGHNT, CDR2 YYREEE (reference sequence). The CDR3 spells CASSLWGAGQPQHF. CDR3 bases: TGTGCCAGCAGCTTGTGGGGGGCGGGACAGCCCCAGCATTTT.